This TCR beta chain was found in a study of response to subunit inactivated influenza vaccine. Study results and caveats: Each seasonal flu vaccination may recruit only limited new T cells, authors suggested.

TCRdb ran MiXCR on the RT-PCR reads and lists one entry per CDR3 protein. The data hold a few hundred thousand distinct CDR3 sequences, with just over 20% observed a single time. CDR3 size: 13 residues. V lost 3 bases to trimming and J lost 4 bases, with 10 bases between them. Germline assignment: CDR1 DFQATT and CDR2 SNEGSKA (reference sequence). Points on this clonotype: Its antigen is unknown.

The chain couples TRBV20-1 to TRBJ1-3, with a weak D call TRBD1 (6 bases). The TCR was taken from a man between 50 and 69 years old who received an inactivated influenza vaccine. Material: PBMCs from blood, obtained approximately 20 months after vaccination. Here the CDR3 DNA reads TGCAGTGCTAGCCGGACAGTCGGAAACACCATATATTTT. Protein sequence: CSASRTVGNTIYF.